A single sample is the source of the 24 T cell receptor beta chains below, sequenced in a study of cytomegalovirus exposure and HLA in healthy donors. PCR involved 60 Vbeta and 13 Jbeta primers. Data came from immunoSEQ multiplex PCR; TCRdb stores just in-frame clones and leaves some out. The sample consists of some 140,000 clones, more than 75% of them appearing once. The sample comprised PBMCs. These receptors were taken from a female donor in good health and CMV-seronegative.

CDR3 coding DNA: TGTGCCAGTAAGGCACAGGGTGGCCAGCCCCAGCATTTT. Its protein product is CASKAQGGQPQHF. The chain is built from TRBV19 and TRBJ1-5; D is possibly TRBD1 (6 bases). Trimming left V 7 bases short and J 7 bases short, with 14 bases between. Germline values: CDR1 LNHDA, CDR2 SQIVND (reference sequence). This CDR3 has 13 residues.

The chain joins TRBV7-3 to TRBJ1-5; 8 nucleotides align to TRBD1. CDR1 and CDR2 (germline): SGHTA, FQGTGA. This CDR3 has 16 residues. The V gene end was trimmed by 5 bases and the J gene end by 1 base; junction bases not matched to a gene: 7. CDR3 residues: CASSLQDRGSNQPQHF. The CDR3 DNA follows: TGTGCCAGCAGCCTCCAAGACAGGGGCAGCAATCAGCCCCAGCATTTT.

Note on this clone: The sample contains more than one DNA sequence encoding this CDR3. The rearrangement uses TRBV9 and TRBJ2-7, with a possible D match to TRBD1 (6 bases). Between the trimmed V and J ends, which lost 0 bases and 3 bases, there was a span of 25 bases. Germline V gene lookup returns CDR1 SGDLS and CDR2 YYNGEE. The CDR3 spans 19 residues. The CDR3 protein is CASSVGGTPGGSQFYEQYF. CDR3 DNA: TGTGCCAGCAGCGTAGGAGGAACCCCTGGGGGCAGCCAATTCTACGAGCAGTACTTC.

The rearrangement links TRBV7-2 to TRBJ2-5, with D tentatively TRBD2 (6 bases). CDR1 is SGHTA, CDR2 FQGNSA, per germline. The CDR3 is made up of 14 amino acids. Trimming took 3 bases from V and 0 from J, leaving 8 bases between them. The CDR3 protein is CASSFGGYQETQYF. DNA of the CDR3: TGTGCCAGCAGCTTCGGGGGTTACCAAGAGACCCAGTACTTC.

The rearrangement uses TRBV5-6 and TRBJ2-5; the match to TRBD1 covers 9 bases. CDR1 is SGHDT and CDR2 is YYEEEE in the germline V gene. J was trimmed by 5 bases and V by 2 bases; bases with no gene match: 10. The CDR3 sequence is 16 residues long. The CDR3 region has the DNA TGTGCCAGCAGCTTTCCCCGGGACAGGGTAGGGGAGACCCAGTACTTC. Translation: CASSFPRDRVGETQYF.

The chain joins TRBV4-1 to TRBJ2-3; D may be TRBD1 (6 bases). The CDR3 sequence is 15 residues long. Germline CDR1 and CDR2: MGHRA and YSYEKL. V lost 0 bases to trimming and J lost 8 bases, with 15 bases between them. CDR3 in amino acids: CASSQEGTRISTQYF. In DNA, the CDR3 is TGCGCCAGCAGCCAAGAGGGGACAAGGATTTCTACGCAGTATTTT.

The chain links TRBV4-3 to TRBJ2-3; 10 nucleotides match TRBD2. Germline CDR1 is LGHNA and CDR2 is YSLEER. Trimming took 4 bases from V and 3 from J; bases not matched to a gene: 22. The CDR3 extends over 21 amino acids. CDR3 sequence (DNA): TGCGCCAGCAGCCCCCTCGGTCAACTAGCGGGAACCTGGCTTGCGACAGATACGCAGTATTTT. Amino acids: CASSPLGQLAGTWLATDTQYF.

This chain joins TRBV9 and TRBJ2-3; D uncertain. The CDR3 runs 15 residues. The V end was cut by 0 bases, the J end by 3 bases, with 11 bases between. Germline lookup yields CDR1 SGDLS and CDR2 YYNGEE. The CDR3 DNA is TGTGCCAGCAGCGTAGTCCCAAGTCGGACAGATACGCAGTATTTT. Amino acid sequence: CASSVVPSRTDTQYF.

The CDR3 loop is CASSSSLFDRDRSHNEQFF. CDR3 bases: TGTGCCAGCAGTTCAAGCCTCTTTGACCGGGACAGGAGTCACAATGAGCAGTTCTTC. The chain combines TRBV27 with TRBJ2-1, with TRBD1 identical over 8 bases. The germline V gene has CDR1 MNHEY and CDR2 SMNVEV (reference sequence). The CDR3 sequence is 19 residues long. Trimming cost V 4 bases and J 5 bases; bases outside gene matches: 19.

The gene calls are TRBV30 and TRBJ1-5, with D hard to call. The ends were cut back, 2 bases at V and 3 bases at J, with 8 bases in the middle. The germline V gene has CDR1 GTSNPN and CDR2 SVGIG (reference sequence). The CDR3 sequence is 13 residues long. The chain's CDR3 is CAWSRAYNQPQHF. CDR3 coding DNA: TGTGCCTGGAGTAGAGCGTACAATCAGCCCCAGCATTTT.

The genes are TRBV7-2 and TRBJ1-6, with D possibly being TRBD1 (5 bases). V was shortened by 8 bases and J by 0 bases, with 11 bases between the two germline ends. Germline V lookup: CDR1 SGHTA, CDR2 FQGNSA. The CDR3 consists of 15 residues. The DNA for the CDR3 is TGTGCCAGCGGGCGACAGAGCTCCTATAATTCACCCCTCCACTTT. It encodes CASGRQSSYNSPLHF.

Comments on this clone: Its ends do not fully match the called genes, so a read error is possible. The chain has TRBV7-7 and TRBJ2-3; 15 nucleotides match TRBD2. Germline V lookup: CDR1 SSHAT, CDR2 FNYEAQ (reference sequence). CDR3 length equals 16 residues. The CDR3 reads CASSQGLAGGEDTQYF. CDR3 sequence (DNA): TGTGCTAGCAGTCAGGGACTAGCGGGAGGAGAAGATACGCAGTATTTT.

The genes are TRBV5-1 and TRBJ2-3, with 8 nucleotides matching TRBD1. J was trimmed by 1 base and V by 0 bases; bases with no gene match: 4. The germline CDR1 and CDR2 sequences are SGHRS and YFSETQ. The CDR3 has 16 residues. The CDR3 bases are TGCGCCAGCAGCTTGGGGACAGGGAGTGGCACAGATACGCAGTATTTT. This sequence encodes CASSLGTGSGTDTQYF.

V is TRBV27 and J is TRBJ2-5; D may be TRBD2 (6 bases). The CDR3 is 13 amino acids. V gave up 2 bases and J gave up 3 bases, with 7 bases separating them. The germline gives CDR1 MNHEY, CDR2 SMNVEV (reference sequence). In DNA form, the CDR3 reads TGTGCCAGCAGTTTACGCGGGAAAGAGACCCAGTACTTC. Protein sequence: CASSLRGKETQYF.

The chain employs TRBV7-9 and TRBJ2-6, with TRBD1 matching 7 bases. CDR3 size: 16 residues. After removal of 5 bases from V and 0 bases from J, the junction contained 4 bases not matched to a gene. CDR1 and CDR2 from the germline V gene are SEHNR and FQNEAQ (reference sequence). CDR3 protein: CASSATGNSGANVLTF. The CDR3 nucleotides are TGTGCCAGCAGCGCGACAGGGAACTCTGGGGCCAACGTCCTGACTTTC.

Only a few counts were recorded for this clone. The CDR3: CASRQGPHTGYTF. CDR3 DNA sequence: TGTGCCAGCAGACAGGGTCCCCACACCGGCTACACCTTC. The rearrangement joins TRBV6-5 to TRBJ1-2; D might be TRBD1 (6 bases). The CDR3 is 13 amino acids. Trimming removed 6 bases at V and 8 bases at J, with 16 bases between. Germline-derived CDR1 and CDR2 are MNHEY and SVGAGI.

This chain links TRBV7-9 with TRBJ2-7, with a weak D call TRBD2 (5 bases). The ends were cut back, 3 bases at V and 0 bases at J, with 15 bases in the middle. Germline loops: CDR1 SEHNR, CDR2 FQNEAQ (reference sequence). The CDR3 has 16 amino acids. CDR3 DNA: TGTGCCAGCAGCTTGCCCCCTTACGGGGACTCCTACGAGCAGTACTTC. Residues: CASSLPPYGDSYEQYF.

The chain links TRBV4-1 to TRBJ1-2, with 8 bases matching TRBD1. The CDR3 consists of 17 residues. Trimming took 0 bases from V and 4 from J; bases not matched to a gene: 10. Germline values: CDR1 MGHRA, CDR2 YSYEKL. The CDR3 loop is CASSQDPGSGGAYGYTF. In DNA, the CDR3 is TGCGCCAGCAGCCAAGATCCGGGGTCAGGGGGCGCCTATGGCTACACCTTC.

The rearrangement joins TRBV5-6 to TRBJ2-3; the D gene is possibly TRBD1 (6 bases). V gave up 2 bases and J gave up 4 bases, with 17 bases separating them. Germline loops: CDR1 SGHDT, CDR2 YYEEEE. The CDR3 length is 16 residues. The CDR3 spells CASSLAMDSLADTQYF. The CDR3 DNA follows: TGTGCCAGCAGCTTAGCAATGGACAGTCTTGCAGATACGCAGTATTTT.

V is TRBV5-4 and J is TRBJ2-2; 13 nucleotides align to TRBD2. The V gene end was trimmed by 7 bases and the J gene end by 7 bases; junction bases not matched to a gene: 4. This CDR3 region has 14 residues. CDR1 and CDR2 from the germline V gene are SGHNT and YYREEE (reference sequence). The DNA of the CDR3 is TGTGCCAGCGAACTAGCGGGAGGGTTCGGGGAGCTGTTTTTT. Amino acid sequence: CASELAGGFGELFF.

The gene calls are TRBV6-1 and TRBJ1-2; the match to TRBD1 covers 9 bases. Germline trimming cut 5 bases from V and 5 bases from J; bases unmatched to any gene: 6. The CDR3 consists of 14 residues. Germline V gene lookup returns CDR1 MNHNS and CDR2 SASEGT. In nucleotides, the CDR3 is TGTGCCAGCAGTCCCCGGACAGGGGATTATGGCTACACCTTC. The encoded protein is CASSPRTGDYGYTF.

This clone was found a few times. The CDR3 loop is CASSITRANYGYTF. In nucleotides, the CDR3 is TGTGCCAGTAGTATCACCAGGGCCAACTATGGCTACACCTTC. V and J are TRBV19 and TRBJ1-2; D possibly corresponds to TRBD1 (5 bases). With 3 bases removed from V and 2 bases from J, the gap between germline ends came to 10 bases. Germline CDR1 and CDR2: LNHDA and SQIVND (reference sequence). The CDR3 runs to 14 residues.

This clone came up once. The V gene is TRBV7-2, the J gene TRBJ1-1; 8 bases are a match to TRBD1. Germline V CDR1 and CDR2: SGHTA, FQGNSA. The length of the CDR3 is 14 residues. V shed 6 bases and J 3 bases; nucleotides not matched to a gene: 6. CDR3 bases: TGTGCCAGCAGTACCAGGGGGCTTTACACTGAAGCTTTCTTT. It translates to CASSTRGLYTEAFF.

This clone turned up a few times. The chain carries TRBV4-3 and TRBJ1-1; D remains unclear. Per the germline V gene, CDR1 is LGHNA and CDR2 is YSLEER. V gave up 6 bases and J gave up 3 bases, with 11 bases separating them. The CDR3 is made up of 13 amino acids. The CDR3 region has the DNA TGCGCCAGCAGTGCCATGAGAGACACTGAAGCTTTCTTT. It codes for CASSAMRDTEAFF.